This TCR beta chain comes out of a study of resident and recirculating memory T cells in vitiligo. For the study at large: Shave-biopsy epidermis from lesional and nonlesional skin was sequenced alongside PBMCs.

Profiled with immunoSEQ multiplex PCR; TCRdb holds only in-frame clones, not every one. The sample has 75,000 to 85,000 clones, roughly nine tenths seen once. Per germline, CDR1 SGHVS and CDR2 FQNEAQ. CDR3 size: 17 residues. V lost 3 bases to trimming and J lost 1 base, with 16 bases between them. Stable patients also lacked confetti depigmentation, a sign of active vitiligo. The chain employs TRBV7-8 and TRBJ2-1; TRBD1 is a possible D gene (6 bases). This receptor was obtained from a male donor with vitiligo. The sequenced sample was blood. CDR3 sequence (DNA): TGTGCCAGCAGCTTCCTACACCGGGACACTTCCTACAATGAGCAGTTCTTC. Protein: CASSFLHRDTSYNEQFF.